The present T cell receptor (beta chain) was sequenced within a study of blood T cell repertoires in COVID-19. The germline V gene has CDR1 KGHDR and CDR2 SFDVKD. This CDR3 comprises 17 residues. The trim removed 2 bases at V and 6 bases at J, leaving 9 bases unmatched. Sequencing used immunoSEQ multiplex PCR; TCRdb keeps in-frame clones, though not all of them. Here the sample spans around 120,000 clones, more than 70% being singletons. The sample consisted of peripheral blood. The source of this sequence is a man between 65 and 85 years old with acute or convalescent COVID-19. The chain has TRBV24-1 and TRBJ2-1, with 10 bases that match TRBD2. This CDR3 reads CATSDSISGGALNEQFF. The CDR3 nucleotides are TGTGCCACCAGTGATTCAATCAGCGGGGGGGCCCTCAATGAGCAGTTCTTC.